The T cell receptor beta chain described here comes from a study of blood T cell repertoires in COVID-19. Overall study context: Nucleic acid was either cDNA or gDNA, and it came from T cells, B-cell-depleted T cells, or PBMCs.

As originally analysed: Quantification of nucleated cells was approximated via reference gene primer amplification. Using immunoSEQ multiplex PCR, the repertoire was profiled, and TCRdb retains in-frame clones only, with some absent. That table is the source of V, J and clone size, and D and trimming were worked out from the DNA. The sample holds over 200,000 clones, 89% seen once. The sequencing sample was made of peripheral blood. The sequence was obtained from a middle-aged woman with acute or convalescent COVID-19.

CDR3 sequence reads: CASSRQGPQHF. CDR3 nucleotide sequence: TGTGCCAGCAGCCGACAGGGACCCCAGCATTTT. The chain is built from TRBV12-3 or TRBV12-4 and TRBJ1-5, with 7 bases lining up with TRBD1. This CDR3 has 11 residues. The trim removed 6 bases at V and 10 bases at J, leaving 3 bases unmatched.